This T cell receptor (beta chain) is from a study of beta chain bispecific antibodies for T cell cancers. At the level of the study: The leukemia lines expressed TRBV12-3 (Jurkat) and TRBV5-5 (HPB-ALL).

Regarding the study as a whole: The leukemia cells, rather than normal T cells, gave most of the targeted TRBV signal.

Clonotype quantities came from unique molecular identifier barcode counts. TCRdb redid the calling of the 5' RACE reads with MiXCR, one entry per CDR3 protein. The sample lists 20,000 to 25,000 distinct CDR3 sequences, roughly 2.6% occurring once. Germline V gives CDR1 MNHEY, CDR2 SVGAGI. The junction had 10 bases not matched to a gene; V was cut back by 8 bases and J by 0 bases. The CDR3 sequence is 17 residues long. This clonotype was detected many times. Antigen unknown. Blood mononuclear cells were expanded for two to three days using either OKT3 anti-CD3 antibody or CD3/CD28 beads. Cocultures held around 50,000 normal T cells, around 50,000 targets, and bispecific antibody.

Source material: healthy donor T cells cultured with leukemia cells. The gene calls are TRBV6-5 and TRBJ2-6, with 7 bases identical to TRBD1. This clonotype originated in a human donor in good health. Some clones in this sample may be carry-over from other donors' samples. CDR3 loop: CASGGRGQPSGANVLTF. The CDR3 DNA reads as TGTGCCAGCGGCGGCCGGGGACAGCCCTCTGGGGCCAACGTCCTGACTTTC.